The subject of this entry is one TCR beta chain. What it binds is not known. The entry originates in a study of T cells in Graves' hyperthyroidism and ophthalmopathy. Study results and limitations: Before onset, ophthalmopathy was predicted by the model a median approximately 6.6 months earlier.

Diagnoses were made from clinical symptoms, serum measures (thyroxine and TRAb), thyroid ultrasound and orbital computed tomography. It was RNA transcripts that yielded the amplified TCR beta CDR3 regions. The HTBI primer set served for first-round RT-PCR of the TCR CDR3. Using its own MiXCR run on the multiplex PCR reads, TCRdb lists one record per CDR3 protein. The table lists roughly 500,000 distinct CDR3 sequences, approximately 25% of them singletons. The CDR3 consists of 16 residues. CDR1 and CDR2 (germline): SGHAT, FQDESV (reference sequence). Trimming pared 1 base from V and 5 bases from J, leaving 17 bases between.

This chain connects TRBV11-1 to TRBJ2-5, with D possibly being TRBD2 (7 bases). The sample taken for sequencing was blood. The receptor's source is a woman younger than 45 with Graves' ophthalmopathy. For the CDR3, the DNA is TGTGCCAGCAGCTTAGAGTCGGCGGGGGCGACTGAGACCCAGTACTTC. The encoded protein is CASSLESAGATETQYF.